This TCR beta chain was recovered during a study of vaccination effects on CD4 cells after COVID-19. About the research overall: As their vaccination, participants received two doses of either BNT162b2 or mRNA-1273. Samples were given by two convalescent patients 16 days and one week before vaccination. The study, taken as a whole, reports: Long after vaccination, the clones induced by infection and by vaccine shrank markedly in size.

Antigen-specific CD4+ T cells expanded by the ViraFEST assay with viral peptide pools were then sequenced. The authors isolated CD4+ T cells after less than eleven days of culture. The individual was infected with SARS-CoV-2 between March and December 2020, as confirmed by PCR. The authors exchanged half the medium for IL-2 medium on days 3 and 7. Comments on this clone: Its cognate antigen is unknown.

The junction had 10 bases not matched to a gene; V was cut back by 4 bases and J by 3 bases. In germline, CDR1 is MNHNS, CDR2 SASEGT. The CDR3 consists of 17 residues. Assay used: immunoSEQ multiplex PCR; TCRdb lists only in-frame clones, some missing. This table holds some 40,000 clones, around 78% found once. The sample consisted of CD4+ T cells from PBMCs cultured with a peptide pool, taken before COVID-19 vaccination. The V call is TRBV6-1, the J call TRBJ1-5, with 9 bases matching TRBD1. This TCR came from a human donor who had a prior SARS-CoV-2 infection. The CDR3 DNA is TGTGCCAGCAGTGCCCCGCGGGACAGGGTGCCCAATCAGCCCCAGCATTTT. Amino acids: CASSAPRDRVPNQPQHF.